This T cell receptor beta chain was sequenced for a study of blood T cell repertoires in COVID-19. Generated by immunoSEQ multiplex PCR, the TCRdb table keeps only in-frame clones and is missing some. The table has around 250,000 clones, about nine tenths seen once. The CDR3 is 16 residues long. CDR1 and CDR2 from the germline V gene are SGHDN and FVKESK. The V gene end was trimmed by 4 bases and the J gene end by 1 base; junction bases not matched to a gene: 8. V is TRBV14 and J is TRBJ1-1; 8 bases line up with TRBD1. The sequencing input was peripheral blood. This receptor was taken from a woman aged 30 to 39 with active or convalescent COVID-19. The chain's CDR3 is CASSRRQGWENTEAFF. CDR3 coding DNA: TGTGCCAGCAGCCGTCGACAGGGGTGGGAGAACACTGAAGCTTTCTTT.